The entry below describes one T cell receptor beta chain. What this receptor recognizes is not known. There are no base qualities to consult, and no much larger clone falls within one base. TCRbeta CDR3 regions were amplified from genomic DNA using the immunoSEQ Assay, a bias-controlled multiplex PCR. As for the authors' bioinformatics: The number of nucleated cells in each sample was estimated by amplification of reference gene primers within the assay. To quantify the absolute abundance of each unique TCRbeta CDR3 rearrangement, sequence reads were collapsed and filtered. For each sample, productive Simpson clonality was calculated as the square root of Simpson's diversity index across productive rearrangements. TCRdb stores this immuneACCESS table with in-frame sequences only. Part of the clones is absent; in the studies checked, under half of the shortfall reflects unresolved V genes, and no reason is known for the rest. V and J calls and clone size are copied from that table; D and trimming were computed from the DNA. This sample lists approximately 390,000 clones; 88% were detected once. Clones ranked in the top ten supply more than 2% of the sample.

This entry comes from a study of blood T cell repertoires in COVID-19 (dated by TCRdb to the early 2020s). The study in broad terms: Samples covering the acute and convalescent phases of COVID-19 were provided by collaborators in the United States, Italy and Spain. The prospective study material was composed of cDNA or gDNA derived from T cells, B-cell-depleted T cells, or PBMCs. Subjects who had been exposed to COVID-19, were actively infected with it, or had recovered from it provided the deeply sampled blood TCRbeta repertoires that made up the dataset. The repertoires were made available in a free public database intended to serve as a resource for research on the immune response to SARS-CoV-2. Samples were obtained from the ongoing ImmuneRACE study (first 160 participants) and from some 1,200 subjects provided by 6 global collaborators. Nearly every sample came with metadata listing a de-identified subject ID, COVID-19 status, age in years and sex. Where available, HLA class I and class II types were obtained from metadata supplied by the sample provider rather than from assay-based typing. Findings and caveats that apply to the study as a whole: The amount of clinical and demographic metadata varied by source and participant and was provided uncurated.

Participants in the prospective study were aged 18 to 89 years, lived in about two dozen United States geographic areas, and enrolled through a virtual design. In the prospective study, participants were assigned to cohorts based on the clinical history participants reported in a screening survey and a study questionnaire. Mobile phlebotomists in the prospective study collected whole blood, serum and a nasopharyngeal or oropharyngeal swab from every participant. Participants in the prospective study had the option to provide additional blood draws and questionnaires over an approximately 2-month period. Blood samples from the prospective study were shipped frozen or at room temperature prior to DNA extraction. The CDR3 sequence holds 15 residues, the cysteine and phenylalanine included. Solely the CDR3 DNA is kept, with 45 bases framed from the first base. According to the germline V gene, CDR1 reads SNHLY and CDR2 reads FYNNEI. The trim is 1 base for V and 6 bases for J, with a gap of 16 bases between the germline ends.

The sample comprised PBMCs or T cells enriched from blood (not recorded which). The sequence came from a middle-aged woman with acute COVID-19. The chain joins TRBV2 to TRBJ2-7; the D gene is possibly TRBD2, with 6 bases matching. The bases read TGTGCCAGCAGTGAAGGGGGACTCGTAGGCCTCGAGCAGTACTTC. Translated, it gives CASSEGGLVGLEQYF.